The 16 T cell receptor beta chains presented below share a single source sample, sequenced in a study of Ad26.COV2.S vaccination and SARS-CoV-2 variants (dated by TCRdb to 2020 to 2023). Reading the label with the study, this specimen's treatment or condition is: around 19 received Ad26.COV2.S at low or high dose, single or two shots; 5 received placebo; per-sample allocation not given. Repertoires of vaccine and placebo recipients were sequenced from samples collected on day 63 after the first injection. The method behind the library was the immunoSEQ multiplex PCR assay. TCRdb limited this immuneACCESS table to in-frame rearrangements with V and J called. A share of clones is missing; checked studies link under half to unresolved V genes, and the rest is unexplained. The table for this sample lists about 680,000 clones; about 89% of them were counted only once. Approximately 1.5% of the sample comes from the top ten.

Here the sequenced sample was peripheral blood, taken in a trial of Ad26.COV2.S vaccine versus placebo. The receptors stem from a person between 18 and 65 years old who received the Ad26.COV2.S COVID-19 vaccine or a placebo.

V gene TRBV24-1 combines with J gene TRBJ2-4; 10 bases line up with TRBD2. The V gene end was trimmed by 5 bases and the J gene end by 10 bases; junction bases not matched to a gene: 7. This CDR3 comprises 14 residues. Germline CDR1 reads KGHDR; CDR2 reads SFDVKD. CDR3 DNA: TGTGCCACCAGTGGAGCTAGCGGGAGCGGGATTCAGTACTTC. Protein product: CATSGASGSGIQYF.

V usage is TRBV3-1 (or the pseudogene TRBV3-2) and J usage is TRBJ1-6, with D maybe TRBD1 (6 bases). V was cut by 0 bases and J by 0 bases, with 12 bases left in between. Germline loops: CDR1 LGHDT, CDR2 YNNKEL (reference sequence). The CDR3 is 18 amino acids. The DNA for the CDR3 is TGTGCCAGCAGCCAAGATTTACAGGGACCCTCCTATAATTCACCCCTCCACTTT. It yields the protein CASSQDLQGPSYNSPLHF.

The V gene is TRBV2, the J gene TRBJ2-7; 10 bases are a match to TRBD1. This CDR3 region has 15 residues. The trim removed 3 bases at V and 0 bases at J, leaving 2 bases unmatched. The V gene's germline CDR1 is SNHLY and CDR2 FYNNEI. CDR3: CASSERTGGSYEQYF. The CDR3 nucleotides read TGTGCCAGCAGTGAGCGGACAGGGGGCTCCTACGAGCAGTACTTC.

The chain has TRBV2 and TRBJ2-7; no definite D call. CDR1 and CDR2 (germline): SNHLY, FYNNEI. The V end lost 6 bases, the J end lost 3 bases, and 6 bases lay between the germline ends. The CDR3 length is 11 residues. CDR3 region: CASSKSYEQYF. The CDR3 nucleotides read TGTGCCAGCAGCAAGAGCTACGAGCAGTACTTC.

The rearrangement links TRBV29-1 to TRBJ2-1; D gene ambiguous. Germline values: CDR1 SQVTM, CDR2 ANQGSEA. The CDR3 has 15 amino acids. Trimming left V 3 bases short and J 2 bases short, with 14 bases between. The CDR3, as DNA: TGCAGCGTTGAGCCTCTAGAAACCCCCTACAATGAGCAGTTCTTC. Translated: CSVEPLETPYNEQFF.

The gene calls are TRBV7-8 and TRBJ1-1, with D possibly TRBD1 on 5 matching bases. Germline assignment: CDR1 SGHVS and CDR2 FQNEAQ. Trimming pared 0 bases from V and 3 bases from J, leaving 17 bases between. This CDR3 is 17 amino acids long. CDR3 in DNA: TGTGCCAGCAGCTTAGCCCCCCGAGACAGTTCCCACACTGAAGCTTTCTTT. As protein: CASSLAPRDSSHTEAFF.

In this sample, this clone turned up once. This rearrangement joins TRBV27 to TRBJ2-7; tentatively, D is TRBD1 (5 bases). Germline lookup yields CDR1 MNHEY and CDR2 SMNVEV (reference sequence). CDR3 length: 15 residues. V lost 1 base and J lost 1, with 11 bases in between. CDR3 in amino acids: CASSLYGRASYEQYF. CDR3 nucleotide sequence: TGTGCCAGCAGTTTATACGGCAGGGCGTCCTACGAGCAGTACTTC.

This clone was counted many times. The chain carries TRBV14 and TRBJ2-7; 9 bases line up with TRBD2. The CDR3 is 15 amino acids. CDR1 and CDR2 (germline): SGHDN, FVKESK. Losses at the gene ends were 4 bases for V and 4 bases for J; bases not matched to a gene: 8. The CDR3 is CASSPTRLAGYEQYF. The CDR3 DNA reads as TGTGCCAGCAGCCCCACTCGGCTAGCGGGGTACGAGCAGTACTTC.

This clone was detected once. This chain joins TRBV9 and TRBJ2-2; TRBD1 matches 7 bases. The J segment lost 4 bases and the V segment lost 2 bases, leaving 5 bases of the junction unmatched. The germline V gene has CDR1 SGDLS and CDR2 YYNGEE. The CDR3 sequence is 15 residues long. The CDR3 DNA reads TGTGCCAGCAGCGTCACAGGGGACGGCACCGGGGAGCTGTTTTTT. Its protein is CASSVTGDGTGELFF.

J is TRBJ1-1 and V is TRBV13, with D maybe TRBD1 (5 bases). The CDR3 has 13 amino acids. Trimming shortened V by 6 bases and J by 4 bases, and 12 bases separated the two germline ends. Germline V CDR1 and CDR2: PRHDT, FYEKMQ (reference sequence). CDR3 region: CASSSGRGTEAFF. The CDR3, as DNA: TGTGCCAGCAGTTCAGGGAGAGGCACTGAAGCTTTCTTT.

The chain joins TRBV29-1 to TRBJ2-3; 9 bases fit TRBD2. Losses at the gene ends were 6 bases for V and 3 bases for J; bases not matched to a gene: 4. CDR3 size: 13 residues. The germline gives CDR1 SQVTM, CDR2 ANQGSEA. CDR3 amino acids: CSVALAGTDTQYF. The CDR3 DNA sequence: TGCAGCGTCGCTCTAGCGGGGACAGATACGCAGTATTTT.

The chain joins TRBV5-6 to TRBJ2-3; TRBD2 matches at 11 bases. The V gene end was trimmed by 2 bases and the J gene end by 4 bases; junction bases not matched to a gene: 3. The CDR3 contains 15 residues. CDR1 and CDR2 (germline): SGHDT, YYEEEE. The CDR3 DNA reads TGTGCCAGCAGCTTAAGGACTAGCGGGCCAGATACGCAGTATTTT. This sequence encodes CASSLRTSGPDTQYF.

The chain couples TRBV5-4 to TRBJ2-3; D gene ambiguous. Trimming took off 0 bases at V and 6 bases at J, with 11 bases between the two ends. The CDR3 length is 14 residues. CDR1 SGHNT and CDR2 YYREEE come from the germline V gene (reference sequence). The CDR3 loop is CASSLVGSMDTQYF. The CDR3 DNA reads TGTGCCAGCAGCTTGGTGGGTAGCATGGATACGCAGTATTTT.

In DNA form, the CDR3 reads TGCGCCAGCGGGGGGCCTAGCGGAAACACCGGGGAGCTGTTTTTT. It translates to CASGGPSGNTGELFF. The gene calls are TRBV5-1 and TRBJ2-2; a possible D gene is TRBD2 (7 bases). Trimming took 7 bases from V and 2 from J, leaving 15 bases between them. CDR3 length: 15 amino acids. The germline V gene encodes CDR1 SGHRS and CDR2 YFSETQ.

The chain recombines TRBV5-1 with TRBJ2-3; D remains unclear. Germline loops: CDR1 SGHRS, CDR2 YFSETQ. This CDR3 comprises 14 residues. Trimming removed 5 bases from V and 0 bases from J, with 10 bases in between. The chain's CDR3 is CASSRATSTDTQYF. The CDR3 DNA reads TGCGCCAGCAGTAGGGCAACTAGCACAGATACGCAGTATTTT.

V and J are TRBV4-1 and TRBJ1-2; D is uncertain. The germline gives CDR1 MGHRA, CDR2 YSYEKL. V was clipped by 2 bases and J by 0 bases, with 13 bases between them. The CDR3 totals 16 residues. CDR3 in DNA: TGCGCCAGCAGCCAAAGTTTCCCATCCGCTAACTATGGCTACACCTTC. Translating it yields CASSQSFPSANYGYTF.